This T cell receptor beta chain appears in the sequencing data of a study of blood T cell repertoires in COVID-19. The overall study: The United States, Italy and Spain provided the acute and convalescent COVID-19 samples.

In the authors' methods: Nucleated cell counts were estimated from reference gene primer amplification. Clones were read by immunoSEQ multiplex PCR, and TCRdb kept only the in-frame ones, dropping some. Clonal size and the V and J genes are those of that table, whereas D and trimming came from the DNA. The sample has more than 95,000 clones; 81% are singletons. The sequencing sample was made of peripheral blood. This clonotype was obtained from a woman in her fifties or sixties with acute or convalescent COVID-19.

CDR3 region: CAWGTSNYGYTF. The CDR3 nucleotides are TGTGCCTGGGGTACTTCTAACTATGGCTACACCTTC. The J gene is TRBJ1-2, the V gene TRBV30, with D hard to call. The CDR3 is 12 amino acids. Germline V gene data show CDR1 as GTSNPN and CDR2 as SVGIG (reference sequence). Trimming took 5 bases from V and 0 from J, leaving 7 bases between them.